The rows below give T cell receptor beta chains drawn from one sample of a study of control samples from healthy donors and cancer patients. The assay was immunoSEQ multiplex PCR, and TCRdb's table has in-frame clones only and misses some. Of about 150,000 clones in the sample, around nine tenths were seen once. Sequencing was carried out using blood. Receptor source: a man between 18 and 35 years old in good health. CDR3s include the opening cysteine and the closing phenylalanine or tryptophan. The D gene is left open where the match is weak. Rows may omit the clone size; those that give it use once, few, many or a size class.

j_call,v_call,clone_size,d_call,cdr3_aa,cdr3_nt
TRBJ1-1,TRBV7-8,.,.,CASSLDANTEAFF,TGTGCCAGCAGCTTGGACGCCAACACTGAAGCTTTCTTT
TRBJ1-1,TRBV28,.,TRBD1,CASIDRGTEAFF,TGTGCCAGCATTGACAGGGGCACTGAAGCTTTCTTT
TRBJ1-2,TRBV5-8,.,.,CASSWGPDPDYGYTF,TGTGCCAGCAGCTGGGGACCTGATCCAGACTATGGCTACACCTTC
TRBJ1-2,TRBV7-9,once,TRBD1,CASSLGQSANYGYTF,TGTGCCAGCAGCCTGGGACAGTCGGCTAACTATGGCTACACCTTC
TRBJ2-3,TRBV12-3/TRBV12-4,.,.,CASNLNTDTQYF,TGTGCCAGCAACTTAAACACAGATACGCAGTATTTT
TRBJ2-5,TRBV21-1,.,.,CASSKLVGETQYF,TGTGCCAGCAGCAAACTGGTGGGAGAGACCCAGTACTTC
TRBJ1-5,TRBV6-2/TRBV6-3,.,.,CASSYSGRNGQPQHF,TGTGCCAGCAGTTACTCGGGGAGGAACGGTCAGCCCCAGCATTTT
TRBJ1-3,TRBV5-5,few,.,CASSLAGQFHSGNTIYF,TGTGCCAGCAGCTTGGCTGGACAGTTTCACTCTGGAAACACCATATATTTT
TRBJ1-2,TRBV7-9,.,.,CAIDSYGYTF,TGTGCCATCGACAGCTATGGCTACACCTTC
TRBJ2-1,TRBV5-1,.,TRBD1,CASSSTGTDNEQFF,TGCGCCAGCAGTTCTACTGGGACAGACAATGAGCAGTTCTTC
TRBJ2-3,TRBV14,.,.,CASSLGGSSRRQGTQYF,TGTGCCAGCAGCCTTGGGGGCTCGAGCAGAAGGCAGGGTACGCAGTATTTT
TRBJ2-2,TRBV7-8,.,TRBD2,CASSLRGGGYTGELFF,TGTGCCAGCAGCCTCCGCGGCGGGGGGTACACCGGGGAGCTGTTTTTT
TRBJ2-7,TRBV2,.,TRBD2,CASIGDGRAGAYEQYF,TGTGCCAGCATTGGAGACGGTCGCGCGGGGGCCTACGAGCAGTACTTC
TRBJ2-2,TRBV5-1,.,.,CASTNSRGYTGELFF,TGCGCCAGCACCAATTCTAGGGGGTACACCGGGGAGCTGTTTTTT